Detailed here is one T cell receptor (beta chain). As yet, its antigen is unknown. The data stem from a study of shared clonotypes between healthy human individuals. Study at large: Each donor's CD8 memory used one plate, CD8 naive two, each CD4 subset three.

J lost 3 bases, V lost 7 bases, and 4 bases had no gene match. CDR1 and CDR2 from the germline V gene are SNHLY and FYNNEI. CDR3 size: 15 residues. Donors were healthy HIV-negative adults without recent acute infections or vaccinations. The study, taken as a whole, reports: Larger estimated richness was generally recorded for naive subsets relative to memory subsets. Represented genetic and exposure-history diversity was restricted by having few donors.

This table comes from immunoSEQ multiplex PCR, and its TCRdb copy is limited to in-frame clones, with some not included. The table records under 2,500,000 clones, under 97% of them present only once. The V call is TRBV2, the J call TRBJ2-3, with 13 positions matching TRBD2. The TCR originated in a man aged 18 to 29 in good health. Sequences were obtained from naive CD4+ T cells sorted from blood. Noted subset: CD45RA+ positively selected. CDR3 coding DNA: TGTGCCAGCATACTAGCGGGGGGGAGGACAGATACGCAGTATTTT. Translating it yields CASILAGGRTDTQYF.